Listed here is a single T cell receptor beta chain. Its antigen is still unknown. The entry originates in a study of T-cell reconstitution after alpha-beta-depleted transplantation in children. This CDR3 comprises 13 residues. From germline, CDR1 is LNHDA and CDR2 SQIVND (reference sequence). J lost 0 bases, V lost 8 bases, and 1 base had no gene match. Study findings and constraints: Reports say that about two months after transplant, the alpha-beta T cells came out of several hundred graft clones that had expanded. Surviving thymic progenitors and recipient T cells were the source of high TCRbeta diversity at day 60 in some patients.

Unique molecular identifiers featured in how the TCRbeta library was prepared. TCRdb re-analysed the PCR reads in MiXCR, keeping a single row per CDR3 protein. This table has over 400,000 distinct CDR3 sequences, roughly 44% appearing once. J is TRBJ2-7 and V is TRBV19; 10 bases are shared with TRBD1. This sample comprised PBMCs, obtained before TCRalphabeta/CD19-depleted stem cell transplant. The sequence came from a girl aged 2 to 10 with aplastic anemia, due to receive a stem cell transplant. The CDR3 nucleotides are TGTGCCAGTGGGACAGGGGACTCCTACGAGCAGTACTTC. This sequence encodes CASGTGDSYEQYF. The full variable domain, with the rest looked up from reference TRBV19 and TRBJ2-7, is DGGITQSPKYLFRKEGQNVTLSCEQNLNHDAMYWYRQDPGQGLRLIYYSQIVNDFQKGDIAEGYSVSREKKESFPLTVTSAQKNPTAFYLCASGTGDSYEQYFGPGTRLTVT.